The sequence of this T cell receptor beta chain was determined in a study of identical twins. General observations from the study: With monozygotic twins, out-of-frame TCR alpha sharing exceeded what models estimated. Excess twin sharing in beta out-of-frame sequences was weaker.

TCRdb reprocessed the 5' RACE reads via MiXCR and lists one record per CDR3 protein. In the table there are around 1.7 million distinct CDR3 sequences, roughly 35% of which are singletons. Healthy Caucasians, and only they, were the donors. For this clonotype: Its antigen remains unknown.

V lost 2 bases, J lost 6 bases, and 9 bases stayed unmatched. CDR1 SGHRS and CDR2 YFSETQ come from the germline V gene. The CDR3 length is 15 residues. The sequence was collected from a newborn girl in good health. The rearrangement joins TRBV5-1 to TRBJ1-2; 8 bases align to TRBD1. Specimen: cord blood. CDR3 DNA sequence: TGCGCCAGCAGCTTTGGAGTGAACAGGGGGGATGGCTACACCTTC. This sequence encodes CASSFGVNRGDGYTF.